The sequence of this T cell receptor (beta chain) was determined in a study of T cells after yellow fever vaccination. This clonotype was recorded a few times. This CDR3 has 15 residues. Deletions cut 6 bases from V and 0 bases from J, with 15 bases between. In germline, CDR1 is LGHDT, CDR2 YNNKEL (reference sequence). TCRdb processed the 5' RACE reads anew with MiXCR; each CDR3 protein has one entry. The sample records approximately 31,000 distinct CDR3 sequences, 8% to 11% being singletons. The receptor's source is a man in his late teens or twenties who received the YFV17D yellow fever vaccine. The specimen comprised PBMCs, either bulk or a sorted T-cell subset (CD4+, CD8+, memory, or dextramer-sorted; not recorded which), sampled less than 16 days after the first yellow fever vaccination. The chain links TRBV3-1 to TRBJ2-7; no firm D call. CDR3 DNA sequence: TGTGCCAGCAGTCGACTGGAAGATCACTCCTACGAGCAGTACTTC. This codes for CASSRLEDHSYEQYF.